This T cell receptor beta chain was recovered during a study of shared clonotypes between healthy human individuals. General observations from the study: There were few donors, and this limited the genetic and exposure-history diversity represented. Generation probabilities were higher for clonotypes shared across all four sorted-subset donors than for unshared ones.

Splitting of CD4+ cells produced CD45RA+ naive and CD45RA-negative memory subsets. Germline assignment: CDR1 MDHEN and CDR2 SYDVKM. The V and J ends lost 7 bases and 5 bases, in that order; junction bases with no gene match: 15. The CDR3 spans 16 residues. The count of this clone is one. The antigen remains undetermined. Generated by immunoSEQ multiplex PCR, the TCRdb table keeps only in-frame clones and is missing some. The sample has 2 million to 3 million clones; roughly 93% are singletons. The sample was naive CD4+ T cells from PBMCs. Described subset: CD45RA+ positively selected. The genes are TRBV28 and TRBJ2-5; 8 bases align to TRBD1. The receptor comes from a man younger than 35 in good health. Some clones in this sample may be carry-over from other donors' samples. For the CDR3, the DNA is TGTGCCAGCATCAACAGGGCCAGGGGGCGCGGGGAGACCCAGTACTTC. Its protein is CASINRARGRGETQYF.